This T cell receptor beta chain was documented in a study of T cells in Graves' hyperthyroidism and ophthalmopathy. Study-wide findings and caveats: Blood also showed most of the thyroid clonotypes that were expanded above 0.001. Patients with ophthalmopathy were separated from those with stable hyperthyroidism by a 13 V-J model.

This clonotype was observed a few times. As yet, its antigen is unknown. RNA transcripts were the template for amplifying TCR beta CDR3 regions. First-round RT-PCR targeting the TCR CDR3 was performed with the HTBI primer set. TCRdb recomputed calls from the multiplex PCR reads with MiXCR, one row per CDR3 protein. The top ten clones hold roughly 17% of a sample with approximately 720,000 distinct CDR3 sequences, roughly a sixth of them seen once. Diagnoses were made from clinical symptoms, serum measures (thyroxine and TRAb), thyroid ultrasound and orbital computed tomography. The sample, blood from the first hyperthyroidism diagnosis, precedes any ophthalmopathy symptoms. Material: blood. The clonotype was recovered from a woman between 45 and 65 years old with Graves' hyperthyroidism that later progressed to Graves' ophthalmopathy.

The CDR3 reads CASSEWGAGYGYTF. The CDR3 DNA reads as TGCGCCAGCAGTGAGTGGGGGGCCGGCTATGGCTACACCTTC. This rearrangement joins TRBV10-2 to TRBJ1-2, with D tentatively TRBD1 (6 bases). The CDR3 consists of 14 residues. The ends were cut back, 1 base at V and 4 bases at J, with 10 bases in the middle. The germline V gene encodes CDR1 WSHSY and CDR2 SAAADI.